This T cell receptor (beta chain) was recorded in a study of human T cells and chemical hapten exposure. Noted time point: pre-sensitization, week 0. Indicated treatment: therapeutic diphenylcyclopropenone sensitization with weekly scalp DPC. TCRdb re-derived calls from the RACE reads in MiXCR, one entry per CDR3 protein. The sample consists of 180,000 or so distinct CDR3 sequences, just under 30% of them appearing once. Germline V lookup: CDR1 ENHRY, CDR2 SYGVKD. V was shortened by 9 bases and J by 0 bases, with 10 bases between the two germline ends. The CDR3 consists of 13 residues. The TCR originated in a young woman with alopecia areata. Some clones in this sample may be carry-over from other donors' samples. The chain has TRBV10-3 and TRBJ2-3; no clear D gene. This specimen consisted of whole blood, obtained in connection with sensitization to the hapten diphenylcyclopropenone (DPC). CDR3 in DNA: TGTGCCATAAAAGCGACTAGCACAGATACGCAGTATTTT. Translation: CAIKATSTDTQYF.